This TCR beta chain was sequenced in a study of T cell repertoires in cytomegalovirus infection. This clonotype was detected only a few times. This CDR3 contains 15 residues. CDR1 and CDR2 from the germline V gene are MGHDK and SYGVNS. With V trimmed by 1 base and J by 1 base, 2 bases remained unmatched. TCRdb ran MiXCR on the reads and lists one entry per CDR3 protein. Seen here are 200,000 to 250,000 distinct CDR3 sequences, over 20% observed once, and the top ten hold roughly 20%. What was sequenced was CD8+ T cells from PBMCs. The rearrangement joins TRBV25-1 to TRBJ1-2; TRBD1 matches at 8 bases. The clonotype originates from a human donor in good health (CMV status not recorded). Some clones in this sample may be carry-over from other donors' samples. The CDR3 sequence is CASSESGGRNYGYTF. DNA for the CDR3: TGTGCCAGCAGTGAATCAGGGGGCCGTAACTATGGCTACACCTTC.